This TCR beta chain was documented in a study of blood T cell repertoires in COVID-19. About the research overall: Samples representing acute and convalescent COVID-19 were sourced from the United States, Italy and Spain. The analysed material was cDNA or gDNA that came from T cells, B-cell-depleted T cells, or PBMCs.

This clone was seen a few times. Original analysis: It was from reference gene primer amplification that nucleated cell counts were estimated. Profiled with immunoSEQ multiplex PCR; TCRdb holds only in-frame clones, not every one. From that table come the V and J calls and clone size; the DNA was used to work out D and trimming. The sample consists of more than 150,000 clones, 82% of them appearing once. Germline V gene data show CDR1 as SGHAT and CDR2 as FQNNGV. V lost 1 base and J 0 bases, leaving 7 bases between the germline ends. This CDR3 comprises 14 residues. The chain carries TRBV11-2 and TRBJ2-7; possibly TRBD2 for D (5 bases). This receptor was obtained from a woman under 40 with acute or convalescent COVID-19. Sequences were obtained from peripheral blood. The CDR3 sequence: CASSLGGYSYEQYF. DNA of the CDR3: TGTGCCAGCAGCTTAGGCGGGTACTCCTACGAGCAGTACTTC. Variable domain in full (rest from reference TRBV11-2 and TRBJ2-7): EAGVAQSPRYKIIEKRQSVAFWCNPISGHATLYWYQQILGQGPKLLIQFQNNGVVDDSQLPKDRFSAERLKGVDSTLKIQPAKLEDSAVYLCASSLGGYSYEQYFGPGTRLTVT.